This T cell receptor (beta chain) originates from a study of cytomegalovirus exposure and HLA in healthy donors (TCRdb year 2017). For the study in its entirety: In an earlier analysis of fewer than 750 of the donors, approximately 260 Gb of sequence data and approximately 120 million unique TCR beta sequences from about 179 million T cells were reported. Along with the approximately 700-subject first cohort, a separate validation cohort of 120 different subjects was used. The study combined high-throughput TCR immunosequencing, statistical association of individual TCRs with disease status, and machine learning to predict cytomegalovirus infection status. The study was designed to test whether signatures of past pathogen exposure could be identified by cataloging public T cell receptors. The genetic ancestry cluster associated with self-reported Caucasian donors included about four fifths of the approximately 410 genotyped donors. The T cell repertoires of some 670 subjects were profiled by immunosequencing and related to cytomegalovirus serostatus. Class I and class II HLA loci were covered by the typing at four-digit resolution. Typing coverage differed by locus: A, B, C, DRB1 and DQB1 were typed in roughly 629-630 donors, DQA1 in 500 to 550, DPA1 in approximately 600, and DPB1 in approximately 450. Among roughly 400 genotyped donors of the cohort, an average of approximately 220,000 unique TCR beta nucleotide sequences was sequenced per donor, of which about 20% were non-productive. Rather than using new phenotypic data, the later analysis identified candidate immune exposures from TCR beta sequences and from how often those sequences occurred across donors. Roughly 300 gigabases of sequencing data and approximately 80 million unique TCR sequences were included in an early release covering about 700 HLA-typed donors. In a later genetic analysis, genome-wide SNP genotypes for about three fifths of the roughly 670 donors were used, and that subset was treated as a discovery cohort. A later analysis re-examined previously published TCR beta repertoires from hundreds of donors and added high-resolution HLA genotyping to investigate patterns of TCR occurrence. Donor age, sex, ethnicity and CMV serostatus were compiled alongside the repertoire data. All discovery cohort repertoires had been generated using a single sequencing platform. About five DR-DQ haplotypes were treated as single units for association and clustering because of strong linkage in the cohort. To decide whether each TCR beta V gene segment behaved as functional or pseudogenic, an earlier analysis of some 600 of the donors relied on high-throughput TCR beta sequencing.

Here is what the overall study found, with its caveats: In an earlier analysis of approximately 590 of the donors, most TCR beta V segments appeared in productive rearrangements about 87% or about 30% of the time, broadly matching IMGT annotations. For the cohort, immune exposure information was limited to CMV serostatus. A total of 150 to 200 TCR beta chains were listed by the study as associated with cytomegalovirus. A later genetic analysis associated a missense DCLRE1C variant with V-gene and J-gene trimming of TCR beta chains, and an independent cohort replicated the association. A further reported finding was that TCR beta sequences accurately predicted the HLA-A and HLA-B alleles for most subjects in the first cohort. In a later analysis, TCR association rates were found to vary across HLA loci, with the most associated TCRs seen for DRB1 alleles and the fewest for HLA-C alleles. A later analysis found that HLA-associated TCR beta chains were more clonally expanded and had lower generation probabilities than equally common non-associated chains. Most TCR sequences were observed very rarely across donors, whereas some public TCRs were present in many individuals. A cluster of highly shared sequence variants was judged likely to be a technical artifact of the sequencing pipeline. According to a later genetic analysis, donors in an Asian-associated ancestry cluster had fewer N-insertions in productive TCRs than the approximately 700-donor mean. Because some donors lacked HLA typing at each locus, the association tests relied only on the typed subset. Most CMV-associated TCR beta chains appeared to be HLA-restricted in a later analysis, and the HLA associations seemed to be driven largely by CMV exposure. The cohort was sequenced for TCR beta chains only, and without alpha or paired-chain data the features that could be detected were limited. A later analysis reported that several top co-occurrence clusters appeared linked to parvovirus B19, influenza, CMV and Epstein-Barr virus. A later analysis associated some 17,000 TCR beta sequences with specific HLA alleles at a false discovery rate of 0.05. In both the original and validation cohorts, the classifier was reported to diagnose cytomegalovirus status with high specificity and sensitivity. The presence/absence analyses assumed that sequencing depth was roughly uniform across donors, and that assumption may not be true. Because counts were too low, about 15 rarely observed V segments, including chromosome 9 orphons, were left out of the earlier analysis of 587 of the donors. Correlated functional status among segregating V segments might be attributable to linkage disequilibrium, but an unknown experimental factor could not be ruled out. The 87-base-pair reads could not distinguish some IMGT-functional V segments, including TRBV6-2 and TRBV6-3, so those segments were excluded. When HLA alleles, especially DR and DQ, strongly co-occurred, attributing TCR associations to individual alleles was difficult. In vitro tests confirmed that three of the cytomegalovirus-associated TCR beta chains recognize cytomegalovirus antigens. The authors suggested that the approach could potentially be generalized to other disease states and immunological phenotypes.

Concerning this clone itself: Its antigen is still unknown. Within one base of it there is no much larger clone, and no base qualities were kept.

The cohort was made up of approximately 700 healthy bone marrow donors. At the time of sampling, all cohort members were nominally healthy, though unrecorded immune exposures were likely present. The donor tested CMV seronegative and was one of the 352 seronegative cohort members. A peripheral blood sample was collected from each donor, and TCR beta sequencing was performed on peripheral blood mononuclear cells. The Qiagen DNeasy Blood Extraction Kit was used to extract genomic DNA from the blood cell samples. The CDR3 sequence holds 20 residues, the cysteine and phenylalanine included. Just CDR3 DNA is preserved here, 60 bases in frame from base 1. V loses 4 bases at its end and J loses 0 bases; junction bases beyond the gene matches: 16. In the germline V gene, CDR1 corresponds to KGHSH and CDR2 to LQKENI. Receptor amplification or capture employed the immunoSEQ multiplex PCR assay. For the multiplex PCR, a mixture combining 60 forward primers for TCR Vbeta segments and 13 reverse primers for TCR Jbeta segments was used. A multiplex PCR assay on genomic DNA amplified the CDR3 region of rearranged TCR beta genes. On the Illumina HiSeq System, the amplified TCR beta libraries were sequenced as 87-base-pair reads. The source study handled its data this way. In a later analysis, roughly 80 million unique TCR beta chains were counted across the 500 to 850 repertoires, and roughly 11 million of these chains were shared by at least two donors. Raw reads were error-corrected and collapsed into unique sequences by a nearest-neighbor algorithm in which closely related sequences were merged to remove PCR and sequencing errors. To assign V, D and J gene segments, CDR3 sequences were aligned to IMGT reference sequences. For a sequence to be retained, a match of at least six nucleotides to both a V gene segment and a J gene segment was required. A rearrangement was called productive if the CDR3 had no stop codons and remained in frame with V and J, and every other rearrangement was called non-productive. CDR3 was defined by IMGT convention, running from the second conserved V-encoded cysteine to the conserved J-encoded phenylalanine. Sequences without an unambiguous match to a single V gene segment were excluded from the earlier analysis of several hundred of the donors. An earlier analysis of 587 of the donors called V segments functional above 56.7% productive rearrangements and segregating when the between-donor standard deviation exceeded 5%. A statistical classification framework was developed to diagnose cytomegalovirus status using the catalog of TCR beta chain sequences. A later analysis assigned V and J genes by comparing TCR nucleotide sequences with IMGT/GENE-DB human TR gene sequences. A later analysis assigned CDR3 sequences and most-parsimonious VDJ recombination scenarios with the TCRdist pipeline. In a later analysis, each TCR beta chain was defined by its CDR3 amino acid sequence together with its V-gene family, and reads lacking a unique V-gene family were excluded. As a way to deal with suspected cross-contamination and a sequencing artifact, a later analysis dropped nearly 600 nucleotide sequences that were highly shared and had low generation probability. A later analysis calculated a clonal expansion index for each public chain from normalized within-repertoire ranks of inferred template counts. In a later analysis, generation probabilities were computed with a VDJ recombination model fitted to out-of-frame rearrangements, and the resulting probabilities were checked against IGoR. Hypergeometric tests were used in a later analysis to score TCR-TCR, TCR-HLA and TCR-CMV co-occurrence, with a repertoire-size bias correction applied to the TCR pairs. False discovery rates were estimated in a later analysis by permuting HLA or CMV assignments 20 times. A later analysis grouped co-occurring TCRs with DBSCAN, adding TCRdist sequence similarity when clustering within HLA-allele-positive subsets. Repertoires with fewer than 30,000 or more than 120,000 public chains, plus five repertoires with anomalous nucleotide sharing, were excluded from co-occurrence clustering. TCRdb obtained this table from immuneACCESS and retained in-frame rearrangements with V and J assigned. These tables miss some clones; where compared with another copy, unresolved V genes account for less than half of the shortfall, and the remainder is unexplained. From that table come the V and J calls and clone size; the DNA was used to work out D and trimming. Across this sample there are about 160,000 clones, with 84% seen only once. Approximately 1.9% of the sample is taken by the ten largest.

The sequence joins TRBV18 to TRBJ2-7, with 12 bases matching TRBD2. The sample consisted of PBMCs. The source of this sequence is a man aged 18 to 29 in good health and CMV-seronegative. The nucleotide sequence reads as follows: TGTGCCAGCTCACAACGCCCTAGCGGGAGGGCCCGACTTCCCTCCTACGAGCAGTACTTC. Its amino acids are CASSQRPSGRARLPSYEQYF.